This T cell receptor (beta chain) is from a study of cytomegalovirus exposure and HLA in healthy donors. Germline CDR1 reads SGHRS; CDR2 reads YFSETQ. This CDR3 contains 14 residues. The V end was cut by 4 bases, the J end by 1 base, with 11 bases between. This clone has a handful of counts. Its antigen is still unknown. Study outcomes and limitations: TCR beta chains numbering more than 150 were designated cytomegalovirus-associated.

Primers included in the PCR were 60 Vbeta and 13 Jbeta primers. Profiling relied on immunoSEQ multiplex PCR, and the TCRdb table lists in-frame clones only, not all of them. The sample shows more than 95,000 clones, roughly 74% of them seen only once. The source is a woman aged 45 to 65 in good health and CMV-seropositive. The rearrangement joins TRBV5-1 to TRBJ1-1; no firm D call. Material for sequencing was PBMCs. The CDR3 coding sequence is TGCGCCAGCAGCCCTGGGCCGCAGAACACTGAAGCTTTCTTT. This gives the protein CASSPGPQNTEAFF. Filled out from reference TRBV5-1 and TRBJ1-1, the complete variable domain reads KAGVTQTPRYLIKTRGQQVTLSCSPISGHRSVSWYQQTPGQGLQFLFEYFSETQRNKGNFPGRFSGRQFSNSRSEMNVSTLELGDSALYLCASSPGPQNTEAFFGQGTRLTVV.